The 22 T cell receptor beta chains in this list originate from one sample, sequenced in a study of early T cells in non-severe SARS-CoV-2 infection. Each CDR3 protein gets one entry after TCRdb re-called the 5' RACE reads with MiXCR. The sample holds approximately 77,000 distinct CDR3 sequences, roughly an eighth seen once. The specimen comprised whole blood, sampled at baseline. The receptors shown here come from an adult who was a healthcare worker with PCR-confirmed SARS-CoV-2 infection or an uninfected control (not recorded which). The donor label of this sample is uncertain.

This clonotype was counted many times. V usage is TRBV6-5 and J usage is TRBJ1-5; tentatively, D is TRBD1 (5 bases). Germline CDR1 and CDR2: MNHEY and SVGAGI. This CDR3 contains 14 residues. Trimming stripped 6 bases from V and 6 bases from J, with 15 bases between. This chain's CDR3 is CASRPTQGIQPQHF. CDR3 sequence (DNA): TGTGCCAGCAGGCCGACTCAGGGAATTCAGCCCCAGCATTTT.

This clonotype has a count of ten or more. The rearrangement uses TRBV11-2 and TRBJ2-3; 7 nucleotides line up with TRBD2. V was pared by 5 bases and J by 7 bases, with 12 bases of the junction left unmatched. The CDR3 is 15 residues long. Germline loops: CDR1 SGHAT, CDR2 FQNNGV. The CDR3 DNA sequence: TGTGCCAGCAGCGTCCAGGCGGGAGTGACGAATACGCAGTATTTT. It is translated as CASSVQAGVTNTQYF.

V is TRBV14 and J is TRBJ1-1, with 7 bases lining up with TRBD1. V lost 4 bases to trimming and J lost 0 bases; unmatched junction nucleotides: 5. In germline, CDR1 is SGHDN, CDR2 FVKESK. CDR3 length equals 15 residues. The CDR3 nucleotides read TGTGCCAGCAGCCGAGAGGGGGCTCTGAACACTGAAGCTTTCTTT. It specifies CASSREGALNTEAFF.

This clonotype was seen a handful of times. V and J are TRBV7-3 and TRBJ2-7; D tentatively fits TRBD1 or TRBD2 (5 bases each). The CDR3 sequence is 15 residues long. V was clipped by 5 bases and J by 0 bases, with 14 bases between them. From germline, CDR1 is SGHTA and CDR2 FQGTGA. CDR3 sequence reads: CASSMRRGSSYEQYF. The CDR3 DNA is TGTGCCAGCAGCATGCGACGGGGCAGCTCCTACGAGCAGTACTTC.

At least ten counts were recorded for this clonotype. The V gene is TRBV4-2, the J gene TRBJ1-4; 8 bases line up with TRBD1. The CDR3 is made up of 15 amino acids. Per germline, CDR1 LGHNA and CDR2 YNFKEQ. Trimming cost V 4 bases and J 8 bases; bases outside gene matches: 9. CDR3 sequence: CASSLSQGAGEKLFF. The CDR3 DNA sequence: TGTGCCAGCAGCCTTTCTCAGGGGGCGGGAGAAAAACTGTTTTTT.

This chain uses TRBV18 with TRBJ2-7, with D perhaps TRBD2 (6 bases). The ends were cut back, 3 bases at V and 2 bases at J, with 11 bases in the middle. In germline, CDR1 is KGHSH, CDR2 LQKENI. This CDR3 spans 14 amino acids. The CDR3 nucleotides read TGTGCCAGCTCACCCCCGGGACTGCCCTACGAGCAGTACTTC. Translated: CASSPPGLPYEQYF.

This clonotype has just a few counts. The chain recombines TRBV4-3 with TRBJ2-7; D call uncertain. The V gene lost 1 base and the J gene lost 2 bases, with 18 bases spanning the gap. Germline V lookup: CDR1 LGHNA, CDR2 YSLEER. This CDR3 comprises 17 residues. CDR3 sequence: CASSQAPGHDTAYEQYF. CDR3 in DNA: TGCGCCAGCAGCCAAGCCCCGGGTCACGATACGGCCTACGAGCAGTACTTC.

This clonotype was counted only a few times. This chain uses TRBV10-3 with TRBJ1-1; D gene uncertain. The CDR3 extends over 12 amino acids. Trimming shortened V by 3 bases and J by 5 bases, and 7 bases separated the two germline ends. The germline V gene encodes CDR1 ENHRY and CDR2 SYGVKD. The CDR3 DNA reads as TGTGCCATCAGTGACGCAGCTACTGAAGCTTTCTTT. Its protein product is CAISDAATEAFF.

This clonotype appeared a few times. CDR3 protein: CASSLGLAALLDTQYF. The CDR3 nucleotides read TGTGCCAGCAGCTTAGGACTAGCGGCCCTCCTAGATACGCAGTATTTT. The chain recombines TRBV7-3 with TRBJ2-3; 10 nucleotides align to TRBD2. CDR3 length equals 16 residues. J gave up 5 bases and V 2 bases, and 7 bases lay outside the gene matches. CDR1 is SGHTA, CDR2 FQGTGA, per germline.

This clonotype was seen only a few times. This chain uses TRBV11-2 with TRBJ2-1, with TRBD2 identical over 11 bases. The CDR3 contains 21 residues. V gave up 5 bases and J gave up 0 bases; unmatched junction bases: 18. CDR1 is SGHAT and CDR2 is FQNNGV in the germline V gene. The CDR3 region has the DNA TGTGCCAGCAGCCCGGTGGGGTATGTGCTAGCGGGGGGCCCCTCCTACAATGAGCAGTTCTTC. This gives the protein CASSPVGYVLAGGPSYNEQFF.

The table lists this clonotype with many counts. This rearrangement joins TRBV9 to TRBJ2-7; D tentatively fits TRBD1 or TRBD2 (5 bases each). V gave up 3 bases and J gave up 1 base, with 11 bases separating them. There are 14 residues in the CDR3. Germline V lookup: CDR1 SGDLS, CDR2 YYNGEE. CDR3 loop: CASSAGTESYEQYF. CDR3 nucleotides: TGTGCCAGCAGCGCCGGGACGGAATCCTACGAGCAGTACTTC.

This chain connects TRBV15 to TRBJ2-7, with 12 positions matching TRBD1. The germline V gene encodes CDR1 LNHNV and CDR2 YYDKDF (reference sequence). The CDR3 runs to 15 residues. Trimming took 5 bases from V and 5 from J; bases not matched to a gene: 7. CDR3 amino acids: CATSGGQGALDEQYF. The CDR3 DNA follows: TGTGCCACCAGCGGGGGACAGGGGGCGCTGGACGAGCAGTACTTC.

This clonotype was detected many times. The V gene is TRBV12-3 or TRBV12-4, the J gene TRBJ1-2; D ambiguous. Trimming cost V 8 bases and J 2 bases, with 12 bases left between them. The CDR3 runs 13 residues. This CDR3 is CASRVGTNYGYTF. CDR3 sequence (DNA): TGTGCCAGCCGTGTTGGCACCAACTATGGCTACACCTTC.

This clonotype occurred many times. The genes are TRBV2 and TRBJ2-1; D uncertain. Germline CDR1 SNHLY, CDR2 FYNNEI. V lost 6 bases, J lost 3 bases, and 3 bases lay in between. CDR3 length: 11 amino acids. The CDR3 region has the DNA TGTGCCAGCAGGAGCTACAATGAGCAGTTCTTC. This codes for CASRSYNEQFF.

The chain uses TRBV20-1 and TRBJ2-1; 9 bases map to TRBD2. This CDR3 contains 15 residues. Germline CDR1 and CDR2: DFQATT and SNEGSKA (reference sequence). The V segment lost 2 bases and the J segment 3 bases; nucleotides outside the gene matches: 5. The CDR3 DNA follows: TGCAGTGCTAGACCCAGCGGGGGGTACTACAATGAGCAGTTCTTC. Amino acids: CSARPSGGYYNEQFF.

The chain employs TRBV20-1 and TRBJ1-6, with a possible D match to TRBD1 (5 bases). Germline V gives CDR1 DFQATT, CDR2 SNEGSKA (reference sequence). V was cut by 1 base and J by 6 bases, with 10 bases left in between. This CDR3 comprises 14 residues. CDR3 sequence reads: CSARVARGNSPLHF. Here the CDR3 DNA reads TGCAGTGCTAGAGTAGCTAGGGGTAATTCACCCCTCCACTTT.

The chain combines TRBV2 with TRBJ2-1; D not resolved. Trimming left V 7 bases short and J 5 bases short, with 12 bases between. This CDR3 has 13 residues. CDR1 SNHLY and CDR2 FYNNEI come from the germline V gene. CDR3 sequence: CASNLDANNEQFF. The CDR3 DNA is TGTGCCAGCAATCTGGACGCGAACAATGAGCAGTTCTTC.

This clonotype was seen many times. The chain's CDR3 is CARAHRAHEDYTTNEKLFF. CDR3 bases: TGTGCCAGGGCCCACAGGGCCCACGAGGATTATACAACTAATGAAAAACTGTTTTTT. The chain joins TRBV27 to TRBJ1-4, with D tentatively TRBD1 (6 bases). Trimming removed 9 bases from V and 0 bases from J, with 26 bases in between. The CDR3 has 19 amino acids. Germline V gene sequence: CDR1 MNHEY, CDR2 SMNVEV (reference sequence).

This clonotype has only a few counts. The chain has TRBV19 and TRBJ2-6, with no clear D. CDR1 is LNHDA and CDR2 is SQIVND in the germline V gene (reference sequence). Trimming took 3 bases from V and 4 from J, leaving 7 bases between them. CDR3 length: 14 amino acids. Here the CDR3 DNA reads TGTGCCAGTAGTATTGGTTCCGGGGCCAACGTCCTGACTTTC. It specifies CASSIGSGANVLTF.

The chain carries TRBV18 and TRBJ2-5; D assignment may be TRBD1 or TRBD2 (6 bases each). CDR1 and CDR2 (germline): KGHSH, LQKENI. This CDR3 has 12 amino acids. Trimming stripped 10 bases from V and 4 bases from J, with 13 bases between. The CDR3 bases are TGTGCCACCGAGGGGGGAACAGAGACCCAGTACTTC. Translation gives CATEGGTETQYF.

The chain uses TRBV15 and TRBJ2-2; D could derive from TRBD1 or TRBD2 (5 bases each). Trimming pared 5 bases from V and 2 bases from J, leaving 12 bases between. Germline V gives CDR1 LNHNV, CDR2 YYDKDF (reference sequence). The CDR3 length is 15 residues. The CDR3 sequence: CATSLLRGNTGELFF. The DNA for the CDR3 is TGTGCCACCAGCCTTCTGAGGGGCAACACCGGGGAGCTGTTTTTT.

The rearrangement links TRBV5-6 to TRBJ2-5, with D perhaps TRBD1 (7 bases). CDR1 and CDR2 (germline): SGHDT, YYEEEE. The CDR3 runs to 13 residues. V was clipped by 1 base and J by 9 bases, with 13 bases between them. The DNA for the CDR3 is TGTGCCAGCAGCTTGTCCAGGGGGGACCCCCAGTACTTC. The encoded protein is CASSLSRGDPQYF.